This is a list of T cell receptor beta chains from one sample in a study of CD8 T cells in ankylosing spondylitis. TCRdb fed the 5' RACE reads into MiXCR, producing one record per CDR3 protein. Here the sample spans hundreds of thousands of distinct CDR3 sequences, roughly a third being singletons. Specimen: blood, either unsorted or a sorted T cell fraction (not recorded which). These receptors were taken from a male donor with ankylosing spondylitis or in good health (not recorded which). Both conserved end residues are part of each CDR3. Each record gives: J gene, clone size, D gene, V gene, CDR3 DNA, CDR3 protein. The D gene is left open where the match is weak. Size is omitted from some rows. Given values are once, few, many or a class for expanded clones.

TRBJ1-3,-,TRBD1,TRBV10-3,TGTGCCATCAGTTCACCCGGGACAGCTCAGGGAAACACCATATATTTT,CAISSPGTAQGNTIYF
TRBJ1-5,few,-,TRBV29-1,TGCAGCGCTAAACAGGGCCTCAATCAGCCCCAGCATTTT,CSAKQGLNQPQHF
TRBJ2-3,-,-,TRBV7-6,TGTGCCAGCAGCTTAGCCCCCTATGACGGCTCTAGCACAGATACGCAGTATTTT,CASSLAPYDGSSTDTQYF
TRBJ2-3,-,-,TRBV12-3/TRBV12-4,TGTGCCAGCAGTTTAGGCTGGGGAGATAGCACAGATACGCAGTATTTT,CASSLGWGDSTDTQYF
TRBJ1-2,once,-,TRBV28,TGTGCCACCACTACAGCCAACTATGGCTACACCTTC,CATTTANYGYTF
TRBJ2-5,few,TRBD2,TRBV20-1,TGCAGTGCTAGAGTTCTAGCGGGGGGCCAAGAGACCCAGTACTTC,CSARVLAGGQETQYF
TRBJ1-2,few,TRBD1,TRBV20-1,TGCAGTGCTCCCATGCTGGGGTCAGGGGGGGCCTATGGCTACACCTTC,CSAPMLGSGGAYGYTF
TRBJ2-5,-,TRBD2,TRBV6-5,TGTGCCAGCAGTTACGGACTAGCGGGGGGGCGGGAGACCCAGTACTTC,CASSYGLAGGRETQYF
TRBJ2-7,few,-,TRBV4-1,TGCGCCAGCAGTCCCGTCGGGAGCTCCTACGAGCAGTACTTC,CASSPVGSSYEQYF
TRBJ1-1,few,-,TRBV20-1,TGCAGTGCTAGAGCCGCGGACGGTGAAGCTTTCTTT,CSARAADGEAFF
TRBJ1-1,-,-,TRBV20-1,TGCAGTGCTAGAGTGGTCGCACTCTTGGGAGGGCATGATGAAGCTTTCTTT,CSARVVALLGGHDEAFF
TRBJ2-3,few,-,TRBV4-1,TGCGCCAGCAGCCAAGAACGACGGAGCACAGATACGCAGTATTTT,CASSQERRSTDTQYF
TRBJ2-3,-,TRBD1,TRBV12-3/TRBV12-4,TGTGCCAGCAGCCAGTCTAGGGGGCTGTATTTT,CASSQSRGLYF
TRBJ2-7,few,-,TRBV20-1,TGCAGTGCTAGAGATGAAAAGTTGAGCTCCTACGAGCAGTACTTC,CSARDEKLSSYEQYF
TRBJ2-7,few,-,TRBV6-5,TGTGCCAGCAGTTACTCGAAACACCTCGCCTACGAGCAGTACTTC,CASSYSKHLAYEQYF
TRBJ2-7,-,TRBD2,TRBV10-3,TGTGCCATCAGTGGGGGTAGCGGGGGGCCTTCCTACGAGCAGTACTTC,CAISGGSGGPSYEQYF
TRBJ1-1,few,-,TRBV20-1,TGCAGTGCTATATGGGACTCCCGGGGCACTGAAGCTTTCTTT,CSAIWDSRGTEAFF
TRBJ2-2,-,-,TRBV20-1,TGCAGTGCTAGTCTCAGAGGGCGGGGCGGCACCGGGGAGCTGTTTTTT,CSASLRGRGGTGELFF
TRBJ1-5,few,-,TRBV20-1,TGCAGTGCCGGGGCTGGAAATCAGCCCCAGCATTTT,CSAGAGNQPQHF
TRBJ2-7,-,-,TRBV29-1,TGCAGCGTTGAAACGGGAGAGGGTCTCGAGCAGTACTTC,CSVETGEGLEQYF
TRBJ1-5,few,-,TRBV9,TGTGCCAGCAGCGTGAGTTATAGCAATCAGCCCCAGCATTTT,CASSVSYSNQPQHF
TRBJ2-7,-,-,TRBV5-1,TGCGCCAGCAGCTTGGAGGCCATCTACTACGAGCAGTACTTC,CASSLEAIYYEQYF
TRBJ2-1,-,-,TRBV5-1,TGCGCCAGCAGCCCGGACGGTACCTACAATGAGCAGTTCTTC,CASSPDGTYNEQFF
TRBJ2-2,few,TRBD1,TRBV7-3,TGTGCCAGCAGCTCGACAGGGGGCATGGGGGAGCTGTTTTTT,CASSSTGGMGELFF
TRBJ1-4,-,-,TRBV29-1,TGCAGCGTCGCCCTCGCAACTAATGAAAAACTGTTTTTT,CSVALATNEKLFF
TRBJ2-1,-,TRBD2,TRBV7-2,TGTGCCAGCAGCTCTCCGGGGGGGGTGCCCTCCTACAATGAGCAGTTCTTC,CASSSPGGVPSYNEQFF
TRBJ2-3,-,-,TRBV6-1,TGTGCCAGCAGTGAAGATCTTGGCGGGACAGATACGCAGTATTTT,CASSEDLGGTDTQYF
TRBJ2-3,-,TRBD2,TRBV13,TGTGCCAGCAGCTTAGCAGCGGGGGGGTATACGCAGTATTTT,CASSLAAGGYTQYF
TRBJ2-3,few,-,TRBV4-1,TGCGCCAGCAGCCAAGTACTCATTGGAGATACGCAGTATTTT,CASSQVLIGDTQYF
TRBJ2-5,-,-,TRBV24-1,TGTGCCACCAGTGATTTCGGCAGGACAGAACAAGAGACCCAGTACTTC,CATSDFGRTEQETQYF
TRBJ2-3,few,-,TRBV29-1,TGCAGCGTTTCGACAGACACAGATACGCAGTATTTT,CSVSTDTDTQYF
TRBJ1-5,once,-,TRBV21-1,TGTGCCAGCACCCCTGCTTTACCAAGTAGCAATCAGCCCCAGCATTTT,CASTPALPSSNQPQHF
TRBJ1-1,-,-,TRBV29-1,TGCAGCGTTGAAGAAGTGTGGACGTCAACGAACACTGAAGCTTTCTTT,CSVEEVWTSTNTEAFF
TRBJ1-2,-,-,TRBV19,TGTGCCAGTAGTATCCTGCCAGGGCATGACTACACCTTC,CASSILPGHDYTF
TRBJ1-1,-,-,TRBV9,TGTGCCAGCAGCGTAGTCGGCAGGGTTTTCCCTGAAGCTTTCTTT,CASSVVGRVFPEAFF
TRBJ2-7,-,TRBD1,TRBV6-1,TGTGCCAGCAGTGGGACAGGAACCTACGAGCAGTACTTC,CASSGTGTYEQYF
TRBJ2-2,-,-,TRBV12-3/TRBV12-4,TGTGCCAGCAGTTTCTACCGCGGGGAGCTGTTTTTT,CASSFYRGELFF
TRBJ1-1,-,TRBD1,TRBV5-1,TGCGCCAGCAGCCCCGGACAGGCCTCGAACACTGAAGCTTTCTTT,CASSPGQASNTEAFF
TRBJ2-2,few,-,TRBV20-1,TGCAGTGCTAGACTCCCAGGGGCGTTCAACACCGGGGAGCTGTTTTTT,CSARLPGAFNTGELFF
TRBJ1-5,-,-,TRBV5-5,TGTGCCAGCAGCTTGACAGACCTTAGCAATCAGCCCCAGCATTTT,CASSLTDLSNQPQHF
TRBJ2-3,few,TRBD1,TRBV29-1,TGCAGCGCCTCCGGGACAGACCACACAGATACGCAGTATTTT,CSASGTDHTDTQYF
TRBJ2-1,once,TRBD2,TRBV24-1,TGTGCCACCAGTGATTTGGCTAGCGGGGGGCACTCCTACAATGAGCAGTTCTTC,CATSDLASGGHSYNEQFF
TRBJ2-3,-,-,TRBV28,TGTGCCAGCAGTCTTAATAGGGATACGCAGTATTTT,CASSLNRDTQYF
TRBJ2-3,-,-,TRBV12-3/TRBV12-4,TGTGCCAGCAGTTTAGCGGGACACCCCACAGATACGCAGTATTTT,CASSLAGHPTDTQYF
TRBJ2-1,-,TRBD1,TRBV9,TGTGCCAGCAGCGGAACCGGGACAGGGCGACAGCAGTTCTTC,CASSGTGTGRQQFF
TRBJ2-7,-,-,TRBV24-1,TGTGCCACCAGTGACCGAAAGGGACCACCCCCGAGAGGGCACGAGCAGTACTTC,CATSDRKGPPPRGHEQYF
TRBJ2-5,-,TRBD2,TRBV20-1,TGCAGTGCTAGAGGACTAGCGGGGAACCAAGAGACCCAGTACTTC,CSARGLAGNQETQYF
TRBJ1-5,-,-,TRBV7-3,TGTGCCAGCAGCCCAGGGATCAATCAGCCCCAGCATTTT,CASSPGINQPQHF
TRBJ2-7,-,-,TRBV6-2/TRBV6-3,TGTGCCAGCAGTTACTCGGGACAAAACCTCTACGAGCAGTACTTC,CASSYSGQNLYEQYF
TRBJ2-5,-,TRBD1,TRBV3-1,TGTGCCAGCAGCCGTCCGGGACAGGGAAAAGAGACCCAGTACTTC,CASSRPGQGKETQYF
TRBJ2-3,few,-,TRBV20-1,TGCAGTGCTAGTGAGTCAGCCTCTAGCACAGATACGCAGTATTTT,CSASESASSTDTQYF
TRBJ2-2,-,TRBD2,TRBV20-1,TGCAGTGCTAGCGGGGGGGCGGCCGGGGAGCTGTTTTTT,CSASGGAAGELFF
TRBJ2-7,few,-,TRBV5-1,TGCGCCAGCAGCGGAGGGCAGAACTCCTACGAGCAGTACTTC,CASSGGQNSYEQYF
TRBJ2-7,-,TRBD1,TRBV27,TGTGCCAGCAGTCCGGGGACAGCGCCCTACGAGCAGTACTTC,CASSPGTAPYEQYF
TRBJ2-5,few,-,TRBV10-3,TGTGCCATCAGGGCTAGCGAGCAAGAGACCCAGTACTTC,CAIRASEQETQYF
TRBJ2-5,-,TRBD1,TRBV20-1,TGCAGTGCTGGCCGACAGGGCTTCCAAGAGACCCAGTACTTC,CSAGRQGFQETQYF
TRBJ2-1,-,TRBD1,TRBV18,TGTGCCAGCTCACCACAAGGACAGGGCAATGAGCAGTTCTTC,CASSPQGQGNEQFF
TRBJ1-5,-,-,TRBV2,TGTGCCAGCACGGGTGGCGATCAGCCCCAGCATTTT,CASTGGDQPQHF
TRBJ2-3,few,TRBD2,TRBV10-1,TGCGCCAGCAGTGACTCAGCGGGGTTGGGCACAGATACGCAGTATTTT,CASSDSAGLGTDTQYF